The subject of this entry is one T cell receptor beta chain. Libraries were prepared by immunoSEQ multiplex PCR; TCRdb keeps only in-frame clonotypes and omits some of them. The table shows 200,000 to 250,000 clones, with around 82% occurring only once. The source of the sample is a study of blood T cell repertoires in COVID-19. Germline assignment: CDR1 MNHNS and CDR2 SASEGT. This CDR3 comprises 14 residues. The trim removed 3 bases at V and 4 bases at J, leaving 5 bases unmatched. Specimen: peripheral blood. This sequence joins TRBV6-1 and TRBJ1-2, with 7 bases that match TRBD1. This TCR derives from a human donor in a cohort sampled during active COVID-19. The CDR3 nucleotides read TGTGCCAGCAGTGATGACAGGGCCCCCTATGGCTACACCTTC. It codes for CASSDDRAPYGYTF.